Shown below are 24 T cell receptor beta chains from a single sample sequenced in a study of shared clonotypes between healthy human individuals. Generated by immunoSEQ multiplex PCR, the TCRdb table keeps only in-frame clones and is missing some. Of about 490,000 clones in the sample, 81% were seen once. Material: PBMCs. The receptors stem from a woman between 40 and 55 years old in good health. Some clones in this sample may be carry-over from other donors' samples.

The chain links TRBV5-5 to TRBJ2-7, with unresolved D. Trimming took off 2 bases at V and 0 bases at J, with 9 bases between the two ends. This CDR3 has 14 amino acids. Germline V gene sequence: CDR1 SGHKS, CDR2 YYEKEE (reference sequence). The CDR3 bases are TGTGCCAGCAGCTTTTCGACGCCCTCCTACGAGCAGTACTTC. Residues: CASSFSTPSYEQYF.

The rearrangement joins TRBV25-1 to TRBJ2-5; D remains ambiguous. Germline CDR1 and CDR2: MGHDK and SYGVNS. V lost 1 base, J lost 4 bases, and 13 bases lay in between. The CDR3 is 15 amino acids. The CDR3 DNA sequence: TGTGCCAGCAGTGAATGGGTAGGGTTGAGAGAGACCCAGTACTTC. It encodes CASSEWVGLRETQYF.

About this clone itself: It differs at one base from a far larger clone, so likely a read error. As the CDR3 is not closed by the conserved phenylalanine or tryptophan, this likely results from a read error. This chain links TRBV2 with TRBJ1-2; the match to TRBD1 covers 10 bases. Germline V gene lookup returns CDR1 SNHLY and CDR2 FYNNEI. The CDR3 totals 13 residues. J lost 5 bases, V lost 6 bases, and 3 bases had no gene match. The DNA of the CDR3 is TGTGCCAGCAGCGGGACAGGGGATTATGGCTACACCCTC. Protein: CASSGTGDYGYTL.

J is TRBJ2-6 and V is TRBV7-3; TRBD1 is a possible D gene (6 bases). Germline CDR1 reads SGHTA; CDR2 reads FQGTGA. V was shortened by 5 bases and J by 0 bases, with 14 bases between the two germline ends. The CDR3 is 17 residues long. The DNA of the CDR3 is TGTGCCAGCAGCCAACCCACAGGGAGCTCTGGGGCCAACGTCCTGACTTTC. Its protein product is CASSQPTGSSGANVLTF.

Of note for this clone: Mismatch with germline at one junction end may stem from a read error. This sequence joins TRBV28 and TRBJ2-7; D is uncertain. Germline CDR1 reads MDHEN; CDR2 reads SYDVKM. This CDR3 has 13 amino acids. CDR3 nucleotides: TGTGCCAGCAGTTTAGGTCAGTCTTGGACCGCGAGGTTC. Translation: CASSLGQSWTARF.

The rearrangement uses TRBV9 and TRBJ1-4; D not resolved. Germline-derived CDR1 and CDR2 are SGDLS and YYNGEE. Trimming took 3 bases from V and 0 from J, leaving 9 bases between them. The CDR3 consists of 15 residues. The CDR3 is CASSADGATNEKLFF. The CDR3 DNA is TGTGCCAGCAGCGCGGACGGTGCAACTAATGAAAAACTGTTTTTT.

Here the CDR3 reads CASSFSGAYEQYF. The DNA of the CDR3 is TGCGCCAGCAGCTTCTCCGGAGCCTACGAGCAGTACTTC. This chain joins TRBV5-1 and TRBJ2-7; D is uncertain. The CDR3 runs 13 residues. Per the germline V gene, CDR1 is SGHRS and CDR2 is YFSETQ. The V and J ends lost 2 bases and 2 bases respectively, with 8 bases between them.

This clone showed up many times. Other DNA variants within this sample encode the same CDR3. This sequence joins TRBV28 and TRBJ1-1, with 7 bases lining up with TRBD1. The trim removed 1 base at V and 5 bases at J, leaving 7 bases unmatched. The germline V gene has CDR1 MDHEN and CDR2 SYDVKM. The CDR3 totals 15 residues. CDR3 residues: CASSLSSAGGTEAFF. Written as DNA, the CDR3 is TGTGCCAGCAGTTTATCTAGTGCAGGGGGTACTGAAGCTTTCTTT.

V and J are TRBV4-2 and TRBJ1-2, with D possibly being TRBD1 (6 bases). This CDR3 has 15 residues. The germline V gene has CDR1 LGHNA and CDR2 YNFKEQ. Trimming took off 1 base at V and 4 bases at J, with 13 bases between the two ends. The CDR3 DNA sequence: TGTGCCAGCAGCCAAGGTGGCAGGGGAGCCTATGGCTACACCTTC. Amino acid sequence: CASSQGGRGAYGYTF.

A single count supports this clone. A read error is the likely source, as a far larger clone sits one nucleotide away. The same CDR3 arises from other DNA sequences in this sample as well. The chain is built from TRBV5-6 and TRBJ2-1; D not certain. V was cut by 5 bases and J by 4 bases, with 10 bases left in between. Per germline, CDR1 SGHDT and CDR2 YYEEEE. The CDR3 contains 13 residues. CDR3 bases: TGTGCCAGCAGACCCGGCACGTACAATGAGCAGTTCTTC. This gives the protein CASRPGTYNEQFF.

V usage is TRBV7-9 and J usage is TRBJ2-1, with 7 bases matching TRBD2. Germline assignment: CDR1 SEHNR and CDR2 FQNEAQ (reference sequence). V shed 1 base, J shed 0 bases, and the junction held 3 bases outside the gene matches. CDR3 length equals 16 residues. The CDR3, as DNA: TGTGCCAGCAGCTTAGGAGCGGGGAGCTCCTACAATGAGCAGTTCTTC. Residues: CASSLGAGSSYNEQFF.

This clone has a count of ten or more. The same CDR3 arises from other DNA sequences in this sample as well. The V and J genes are TRBV30 and TRBJ1-2; no clear D gene. The length of the CDR3 is 13 residues. Germline V gene data show CDR1 as GTSNPN and CDR2 as SVGIG (reference sequence). V lost 0 bases, J lost 4 bases, and 9 bases lay in between. For the CDR3, the DNA is TGTGCCTGGAGTGTTCACAGAACCTATGGCTACACCTTC. It codes for CAWSVHRTYGYTF.

The gene calls are TRBV29-1 and TRBJ2-3; 7 bases are a match to TRBD1. This CDR3 is 15 amino acids long. Unmatched junction bases numbered 12, after V lost 6 bases and J lost 3 bases. Germline values: CDR1 SQVTM, CDR2 ANQGSEA. CDR3 residues: CSVGGDRVGTDTQYF. DNA for the CDR3: TGCAGCGTCGGAGGTGACAGGGTCGGAACAGATACGCAGTATTTT.

The chain joins TRBV5-1 to TRBJ2-1; D remains ambiguous. Deletions cut 4 bases from V and 7 bases from J, with 9 bases between. The CDR3 covers 12 residues. Germline CDR1 SGHRS, CDR2 YFSETQ. This CDR3 reads CASSIQENEQFF. The CDR3 coding sequence is TGCGCCAGCAGCATTCAGGAGAATGAGCAGTTCTTC.

This chain uses TRBV7-8 with TRBJ2-1; D gene unclear. Germline CDR1 is SGHVS and CDR2 is FQNEAQ. CDR3 size: 12 residues. Trimming stripped 1 base from V and 12 bases from J, with 10 bases between. The CDR3 sequence is CASSLVRASQFF. In DNA, the CDR3 is TGTGCCAGCAGCTTAGTAAGGGCGTCGCAGTTCTTC.

In regard to this clone: One end of the junction fails to match germline, which may point to a read error. The gene calls are TRBV7-7 and TRBJ2-3, with 10 bases matching TRBD2. The CDR3 extends over 13 amino acids. The germline CDR1 and CDR2 sequences are SSHAT and FNYEAQ (reference sequence). The CDR3 region is CASSLQREGTQYF. CDR3 nucleotides: TGTGCTAGCAGCCTTCAGCGGGAGGGGACGCAGTATTTT.

The rearrangement uses TRBV5-1 and TRBJ1-1; D might be TRBD1 (5 bases). V dropped 0 bases and J dropped 3 bases, with 12 bases sitting between them. The CDR3 runs 15 residues. Looked up from germline, CDR1 is SGHRS and CDR2 is YFSETQ. This CDR3 reads CASSLAIGGDTEAFF. The CDR3 DNA reads as TGCGCCAGCAGCTTGGCCATTGGGGGGGACACTGAAGCTTTCTTT. The full variable domain, completed using reference TRBV5-1 and TRBJ1-1, is KAGVTQTPRYLIKTRGQQVTLSCSPISGHRSVSWYQQTPGQGLQFLFEYFSETQRNKGNFPGRFSGRQFSNSRSEMNVSTLELGDSALYLCASSLAIGGDTEAFFGQGTRLTVV.

This clone came up once. A far larger clone differs by one base, so this is likely a read error. The sample carries other DNA sequences with the same CDR3. V usage is TRBV5-1 and J usage is TRBJ2-5; TRBD1 is a possible D gene (5 bases). This CDR3 has 13 amino acids. The germline V gene encodes CDR1 SGHRS and CDR2 YFSETQ. CDR3 sequence (DNA): TGCGCCAGCAGCTTCGGTGGGGCGGAGACACAGTACTTC. Translation: CASSFGGAETQYF.

V gene TRBV28 combines with J gene TRBJ2-3, with D hard to call. V lost 2 bases to trimming and J lost 5 bases, with 8 bases between them. The CDR3 has 13 amino acids. Germline CDR1 reads MDHEN; CDR2 reads SYDVKM. This chain's CDR3 is CASSLVAIDTQYF. Here the CDR3 DNA reads TGTGCCAGCAGTTTAGTGGCAATAGATACGCAGTATTTT.

The chain uses TRBV18 and TRBJ2-5; maybe TRBD2 (5 bases). The CDR3 runs 15 residues. In germline, CDR1 is KGHSH, CDR2 LQKENI. V dropped 6 bases and J dropped 1 base, with 15 bases sitting between them. The CDR3 DNA is TGTGCCAGCTCCAATGGGCGGGCCCCCCAAGAGACCCAGTACTTC. It codes for CASSNGRAPQETQYF.

The chain carries TRBV5-1 and TRBJ2-1; 12 bases align to TRBD2. The junction had 4 bases not matched to a gene; V was cut back by 4 bases and J by 5 bases. This CDR3 region has 15 residues. In germline, CDR1 is SGHRS, CDR2 YFSETQ. In nucleotides, the CDR3 is TGCGCCAGCAGCCCTAGCGGGAGGGTGGACAATGAGCAGTTCTTC. Translating gives CASSPSGRVDNEQFF.

The chain joins TRBV10-1 to TRBJ2-2; 8 nucleotides match TRBD2. There are 15 residues in the CDR3. After removal of 8 bases from V and 1 base from J, the junction contained 6 bases not matched to a gene. The V gene's germline CDR1 is WNHNN and CDR2 SYGVQD (reference sequence). CDR3: CASGPSGQNTGELFF. DNA of the CDR3: TGCGCCAGCGGGCCTAGCGGGCAGAACACCGGGGAGCTGTTTTTT.

With regard to this clone: A far larger clone is off by one base, so a read error is likely. Other DNA sequences within the sample encode an identical CDR3. The CDR3 DNA sequence: TGTGCCAGCAGCAGACGGGTGGAGAACACTGAAGCTTTCTTT. Translation: CASSRRVENTEAFF. The chain has TRBV7-8 and TRBJ1-1, with D unresolved. The CDR3 loop spans 14 amino acids. Germline CDR1 and CDR2: SGHVS and FQNEAQ. The V gene lost 5 bases and the J gene lost 1 base, with 11 bases spanning the gap.

J is TRBJ2-5 and V is TRBV5-1; TRBD2 aligns across 8 bases. The junction had 5 bases not matched to a gene; V was cut back by 3 bases and J by 4 bases. Germline V gene data show CDR1 as SGHRS and CDR2 as YFSETQ. The CDR3 runs to 14 residues. CDR3 residues: CASSSGGGTETQYF. The DNA for the CDR3 is TGCGCCAGCAGCTCCGGCGGGGGGACAGAGACCCAGTACTTC.